This note documents a single T cell receptor (beta chain) sequence. In the authors' workflow: From reference gene primer amplification, estimates of nucleated cell counts were derived. Clones were read by immunoSEQ multiplex PCR, and TCRdb kept only the in-frame ones, dropping some. V, J and clone size are taken as reported in that table, and D and trimming were inferred from the DNA itself. The sample holds about 220,000 clones, about 85% seen once. The length of the CDR3 is 13 residues. CDR1 is SQVTM and CDR2 is ANQGSEA in the germline V gene. After removal of 7 bases from V and 2 bases from J, the junction contained 4 bases not matched to a gene. These data come from a study of blood T cell repertoires in COVID-19. The wider study: Whether acute or convalescent, the COVID-19 samples came from the United States, Italy and Spain. PBMCs, B-cell-depleted T cells, or T cells were the source of the cDNA or gDNA that made up the material.

The sequence was collected from a woman aged 55-69 years who had recovered from COVID-19. This chain links TRBV29-1 with TRBJ2-2, with 7 bases lining up with TRBD1. What was sequenced was peripheral blood. As DNA, the CDR3 is TGCAGCGCGGGACAGAGCAACACCGGGGAGCTGTTTTTT. Residues: CSAGQSNTGELFF.